Below, 31 T cell receptor beta chains from the same sample are listed, as sequenced in a study of cytomegalovirus exposure and HLA in healthy donors. The primer mix had 60 Vbeta and 13 Jbeta primers. Generated by immunoSEQ multiplex PCR, the TCRdb table keeps only in-frame clones and is missing some. In the table there are tens of thousands of clones, about four fifths of which are singletons. Sequencing input: PBMCs. The receptors were gathered from a man younger than 35 in good health and CMV-seronegative.

The V gene is TRBV7-2, the J gene TRBJ1-1; no reliable D call. Germline CDR1 reads SGHTA; CDR2 reads FQGNSA. This CDR3 is built from 14 residues. The V gene lost 6 bases and the J gene lost 3 bases, with 14 bases spanning the gap. The CDR3 reads CASRIAAVDTEAFF. In DNA, the CDR3 is TGTGCCAGCAGGATAGCAGCGGTTGACACTGAAGCTTTCTTT.

This clone was seen a handful of times. The J gene is TRBJ2-7, the V gene TRBV30; weak D call: TRBD1 (6 bases). Looked up from germline, CDR1 is GTSNPN and CDR2 is SVGIG (reference sequence). The CDR3 consists of 14 residues. V lost 3 bases and J 5 bases, leaving 17 bases between the germline ends. The DNA of the CDR3 is TGTGCCTGGAGACAACAGGGTCCACGGAACGAGCAGTACTTC. It is translated as CAWRQQGPRNEQYF. The complete variable domain, with remaining parts taken from reference TRBV30 and TRBJ2-7, reads SQTIHQWPATLVQPVGSPLSLECTVEGTSNPNLYWYRQAAGRGLQLLFYSVGIGQISSEVPQNLSASRPQDRQFILSSKKLLLSDSGFYLCAWRQQGPRNEQYFGPGTRLTVT.

CDR3 loop: CASSYSTSTDTQYF. The CDR3 DNA sequence: TGTGCCAGCAGTTACTCGACTAGCACAGATACGCAGTATTTT. The chain links TRBV6-6 to TRBJ2-3; D is undetermined. Germline lookup yields CDR1 MNHNY and CDR2 SVGAGI (reference sequence). The CDR3 is made up of 14 amino acids. Trimming took off 0 bases at V and 0 bases at J, with 4 bases between the two ends.

The J gene is TRBJ1-4, the V gene TRBV28; D call uncertain. V lost 0 bases to trimming and J lost 5 bases, with 13 bases between them. Germline-derived CDR1 and CDR2 are MDHEN and SYDVKM. The CDR3 is made up of 16 amino acids. CDR3 protein: CASSLWPGIGNEKLFF. DNA for the CDR3: TGTGCCAGCAGTTTATGGCCGGGGATTGGGAATGAAAAACTGTTTTTT.

The CDR3 sequence is CASRTTGGSYNEQFF. The CDR3 DNA is TGTGCCAGCAGGACTACGGGAGGGTCCTACAATGAGCAGTTCTTC. The chain links TRBV7-3 to TRBJ2-1, with 8 bases fitting TRBD2. CDR3 length: 15 amino acids. Germline CDR1 SGHTA, CDR2 FQGTGA. V shed 6 bases, J shed 1 base, and the junction held 5 bases outside the gene matches.

Written as DNA, the CDR3 is TGTGCTAGTGGGGAGGACGTCTCCTACGAGCAGTACTTC. It translates to CASGEDVSYEQYF. This sequence joins TRBV12-5 and TRBJ2-7; a weak D match, TRBD2 (5 bases). Per germline, CDR1 LGHNT and CDR2 FRNRAP. The V end was cut by 6 bases, the J end by 0 bases, with 9 bases between. This CDR3 contains 13 residues.

The V and J genes are TRBV7-2 and TRBJ2-7; 7 nucleotides align to TRBD2. This CDR3 region has 14 residues. The J segment lost 2 bases and the V segment lost 1 base, leaving 2 bases of the junction unmatched. Germline assignment: CDR1 SGHTA and CDR2 FQGNSA. The CDR3 DNA reads TGTGCCAGCAGCTTAGTTGCGGGGGCCTACGAGCAGTACTTC. Its protein is CASSLVAGAYEQYF.

The chain is built from TRBV2 and TRBJ2-1; 13 bases agree with TRBD2. The ends lost 5 bases at V and 2 bases at J; junction bases unmatched: 9. The germline gives CDR1 SNHLY, CDR2 FYNNEI. The CDR3 length is 18 residues. Here the CDR3 DNA reads TGTGCCAGCAGTTGGACTAGCGGGAGCCTAATTGCCTACAATGAGCAGTTCTTC. Residues: CASSWTSGSLIAYNEQFF.

J is TRBJ1-4 and V is TRBV18; 9 bases agree with TRBD1. V dropped 3 bases and J dropped 8; count of bases not matched to a gene: 10. Germline CDR1 reads KGHSH; CDR2 reads LQKENI. CDR3 length: 16 residues. The chain's CDR3 is CASSPDMGQGGEKLFF. In nucleotides, the CDR3 is TGTGCCAGCTCACCCGATATGGGACAGGGTGGAGAAAAACTGTTTTTT.

This chain connects TRBV29-1 to TRBJ2-3; 11 nucleotides align to TRBD2. This CDR3 comprises 15 residues. Germline V lookup: CDR1 SQVTM, CDR2 ANQGSEA. V was pared by 1 base and J by 7 bases, with 7 bases of the junction left unmatched. The CDR3 DNA is TGCAGCGTTGAAGGGGCTAGCGGGGGGTGGAATACGCAGTATTTT. Protein sequence: CSVEGASGGWNTQYF.

The chain couples TRBV5-6 to TRBJ2-7; 8 nucleotides agree with TRBD1. Germline V gives CDR1 SGHDT, CDR2 YYEEEE. The CDR3 covers 15 residues. Trimming took 4 bases from V and 2 from J; bases not matched to a gene: 8. The CDR3: CASSPDRGRAYEQYF. CDR3 nucleotide sequence: TGTGCCAGCAGCCCAGACAGGGGAAGGGCCTACGAGCAGTACTTC.

This sequence joins TRBV10-3 and TRBJ2-6; D remains unclear. The CDR3 is 16 residues long. Trimming stripped 2 bases from V and 0 bases from J, with 8 bases between. Germline V gene data show CDR1 as ENHRY and CDR2 as SYGVKD. As DNA, the CDR3 is TGTGCCATCAGTGAGGTCGGTACCTCTGGGGCCAACGTCCTGACTTTC. It is translated as CAISEVGTSGANVLTF.

V usage is TRBV2 and J usage is TRBJ2-2; D perhaps matches TRBD2 (8 bases). The CDR3 extends over 16 amino acids. CDR1 SNHLY and CDR2 FYNNEI come from the germline V gene. V lost 4 bases and J 5 bases, leaving 17 bases between the germline ends. The chain's CDR3 is CASSAQGRGATGELFF. The CDR3 DNA reads TGTGCCAGCAGTGCACAGGGGCGGGGGGCAACCGGGGAGCTGTTTTTT.

A remark on this clone: At one end, the junction sequence differs from germline, possibly due to a read error. The same CDR3 is also encoded by other DNA sequences in this sample. The V gene is TRBV7-2, the J gene TRBJ1-6; no reliable D call. Looked up from germline, CDR1 is SGHTA and CDR2 is FQGNSA. This CDR3 has 15 amino acids. CDR3 bases: TGTGCCAGCAGCGCGCCTACTGCCTATAATTCCCCCCTCCACTTT. Protein product: CASSAPTAYNSPLHF.

The count of this clone is one. The chain links TRBV20-1 to TRBJ1-1, with D unresolved. The germline V and J ends were trimmed by 5 bases and 10 bases, with 14 bases remaining between them. Germline V gives CDR1 DFQATT, CDR2 SNEGSKA (reference sequence). CDR3 length equals 11 residues. CDR3 loop: CSAPLRGVAFF. CDR3 coding DNA: TGCAGTGCTCCCCTCAGAGGAGTAGCTTTCTTT.

This clone turned up a few times. This rearrangement joins TRBV18 to TRBJ2-2; D unclear. Between the trimmed V and J ends, which lost 3 bases and 7 bases, there was a span of 9 bases. CDR3 length: 13 residues. Germline V gene sequence: CDR1 KGHSH, CDR2 LQKENI. The DNA of the CDR3 is TGTGCCAGCTCACCTCTTCCAGTCGGGGAGCTGTTTTTT. Its translation: CASSPLPVGELFF.

The chain uses TRBV9 and TRBJ2-7; 11 nucleotides match TRBD2. The J segment lost 3 bases and the V segment lost 0 bases, leaving 2 bases of the junction unmatched. The CDR3 covers 15 residues. Germline loops: CDR1 SGDLS, CDR2 YYNGEE. The CDR3 loop is CASSVGTSGYYEQYF. The CDR3 nucleotides read TGTGCCAGCAGCGTAGGGACTAGCGGGTACTACGAGCAGTACTTC.

This clone was seen a handful of times. The chain joins TRBV19 to TRBJ1-2, with a tentative D call TRBD1 (6 bases). This CDR3 has 13 amino acids. The germline V gene encodes CDR1 LNHDA and CDR2 SQIVND (reference sequence). Deletions cut 7 bases from V and 5 bases from J, with 14 bases between. CDR3 sequence reads: CASTIGGLYGYTF. In nucleotides, the CDR3 is TGTGCCAGTACCATTGGGGGCCTATATGGCTACACCTTC.

The chain has TRBV9 and TRBJ2-7; 8 nucleotides agree with TRBD2. CDR3 size: 13 residues. V lost 4 bases, J lost 3 bases, and 3 bases stayed unmatched. Germline V gene data show CDR1 as SGDLS and CDR2 as YYNGEE. The CDR3 DNA follows: TGTGCCAGCAGCCCCCGGGGGGGCTACGAGCAGTACTTC. As protein: CASSPRGGYEQYF.

This chain connects TRBV7-2 to TRBJ2-2; D gene unclear. Germline CDR1 reads SGHTA; CDR2 reads FQGNSA. The CDR3 sequence is 13 residues long. The V and J ends lost 5 bases and 6 bases respectively, with 10 bases between them. The CDR3 DNA follows: TGTGCCAGCAGCCCCCTAGTCCCCGGGGAGCTGTTTTTT. Encoded protein: CASSPLVPGELFF.

CDR3 bases: TGTGCCAGCAGTTTATTTTGGGATTTCTACGGACAGGGGACTATGAACACTGAAGCTTTCTTT. Translation: CASSLFWDFYGQGTMNTEAFF. The rearrangement links TRBV28 to TRBJ1-1; TRBD1 matches 9 bases. J gave up 0 bases and V 1 base, and 18 bases lay outside the gene matches. The germline V gene has CDR1 MDHEN and CDR2 SYDVKM. The CDR3 has 21 amino acids.

This chain joins TRBV29-1 and TRBJ2-1; D is undetermined. Germline V gives CDR1 SQVTM, CDR2 ANQGSEA. V lost 1 base to trimming and J lost 5 bases, with 9 bases between them. The CDR3 covers 13 residues. CDR3 amino acids: CSVEVNYNNEQFF. CDR3 nucleotides: TGCAGCGTTGAAGTGAACTACAACAATGAGCAGTTCTTC.

This clone has only a few counts. The chain carries TRBV7-8 and TRBJ2-1; 8 bases are a match to TRBD1. Germline V lookup: CDR1 SGHVS, CDR2 FQNEAQ. V shed 2 bases, J shed 4 bases, and the junction held 4 bases outside the gene matches. The CDR3 length is 15 residues. The CDR3 region is CASSLRQGPYNEQFF. The CDR3 DNA is TGTGCCAGCAGCTTACGACAGGGGCCTTACAATGAGCAGTTCTTC.

The chain couples TRBV5-1 to TRBJ2-5; 7 nucleotides align to TRBD2. The length of the CDR3 is 14 residues. Germline V gives CDR1 SGHRS, CDR2 YFSETQ. V lost 4 bases and J lost 5; bases outside the gene matches: 8. The DNA of the CDR3 is TGCGCCAGCAGCCCTAGGACTAGTGGGGAGACCCAGTACTTC. Translating gives CASSPRTSGETQYF.

This rearrangement joins TRBV4-1 to TRBJ1-1; possible D gene TRBD1, 5 bases. The CDR3 consists of 17 residues. Germline V gene sequence: CDR1 MGHRA, CDR2 YSYEKL. V was trimmed by 3 bases and J by 0 bases, leaving 17 bases between them. The CDR3 DNA is TGCGCCAGCAGCCATCAGGGTCTATTTTTAGTGAACACTGAAGCTTTCTTT. It yields the protein CASSHQGLFLVNTEAFF.

This chain connects TRBV7-3 to TRBJ1-2; TRBD1 agrees at 8 bases. CDR3 size: 14 residues. Per the germline V gene, CDR1 is SGHTA and CDR2 is FQGTGA. V dropped 5 bases and J dropped 8; count of bases not matched to a gene: 10. Written as DNA, the CDR3 is TGTGCCAGCAGCCACGGACAGGGCAGTGACGGCTACACCTTC. It is translated as CASSHGQGSDGYTF.

The chain carries TRBV4-3 and TRBJ2-7; a possible D gene is TRBD1 (5 bases). Germline CDR1 is LGHNA and CDR2 is YSLEER. This CDR3 has 14 amino acids. V lost 3 bases to trimming and J lost 6 bases, with 15 bases between them. The CDR3 sequence: CASSQLLREGEQYF. The CDR3 DNA reads as TGCGCCAGCAGCCAGCTCCTCAGGGAAGGCGAGCAGTACTTC.

Written as DNA, the CDR3 is TGTGCCAGCACCAAACAAGCGGGGCCCCGGAAGAGCTACACCTTC. Encoded protein: CASTKQAGPRKSYTF. This chain uses TRBV27 with TRBJ1-2; D possibly corresponds to TRBD1 (5 bases). Germline loops: CDR1 MNHEY, CDR2 SMNVEV (reference sequence). V was pared by 7 bases and J by 9 bases, with 24 bases between. The CDR3 is 15 amino acids.

The chain recombines TRBV19 with TRBJ1-6; possible D gene TRBD1, 6 bases. CDR1 is LNHDA, CDR2 SQIVND, per germline (reference sequence). The CDR3 has 17 residues. V lost 3 bases, J lost 7 bases, and 19 bases lay in between. CDR3 region: CASSMRVQGTSNSPLHF. The CDR3 DNA follows: TGTGCCAGTAGTATGAGAGTACAGGGAACTTCGAATTCACCCCTCCACTTT.

To note about this clone: An end of the junction differs from the germline gene, which may be a read error. V is TRBV12-5 and J is TRBJ2-1; possibly TRBD2 for D (5 bases). The CDR3 contains 19 residues. Germline-derived CDR1 and CDR2 are LGHNT and FRNRAP. DNA of the CDR3: TGTGCTAGTGCTTTGGTACCGGGTGAGCGGCTGAGCTCCTACAATGAGCAGTTCTTC. Translating it yields CASALVPGERLSSYNEQFF.

This chain connects TRBV19 to TRBJ1-6; possibly TRBD1 for D (6 bases). V lost 4 bases and J 9 bases, leaving 10 bases between the germline ends. The CDR3 is made up of 13 amino acids. Per the germline V gene, CDR1 is LNHDA and CDR2 is SQIVND (reference sequence). CDR3 bases: TGTGCCAGTAGTACCCGGACAGCTTCACCCCTCCACTTT. This sequence encodes CASSTRTASPLHF.